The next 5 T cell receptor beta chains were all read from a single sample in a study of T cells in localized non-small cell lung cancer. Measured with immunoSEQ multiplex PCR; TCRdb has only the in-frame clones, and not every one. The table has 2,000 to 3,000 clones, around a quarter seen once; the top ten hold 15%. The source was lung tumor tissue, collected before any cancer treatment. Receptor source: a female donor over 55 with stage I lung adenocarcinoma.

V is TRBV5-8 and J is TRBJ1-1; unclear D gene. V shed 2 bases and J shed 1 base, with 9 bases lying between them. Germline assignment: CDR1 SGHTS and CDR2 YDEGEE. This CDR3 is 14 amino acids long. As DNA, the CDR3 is TGTGCCAGCAGCTTATTGTCCCGGAACACTGAAGCTTTCTTT. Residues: CASSLLSRNTEAFF.

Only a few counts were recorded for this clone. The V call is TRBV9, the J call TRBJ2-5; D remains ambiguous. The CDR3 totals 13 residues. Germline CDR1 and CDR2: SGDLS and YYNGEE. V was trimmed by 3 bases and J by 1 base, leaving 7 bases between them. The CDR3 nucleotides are TGTGCCAGCAGCGCCCTTTCCCAAGAGACCCAGTACTTC. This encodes CASSALSQETQYF. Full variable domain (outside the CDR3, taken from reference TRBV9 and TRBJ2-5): DSGVTQTPKHLITATGQRVTLRCSPRSGDLSVYWYQQSLDQGLQFLIQYYNGEERAKGNILERFSAQQFPDLHSELNLSSLELGDSALYFCASSALSQETQYFGPGTRLLVL.

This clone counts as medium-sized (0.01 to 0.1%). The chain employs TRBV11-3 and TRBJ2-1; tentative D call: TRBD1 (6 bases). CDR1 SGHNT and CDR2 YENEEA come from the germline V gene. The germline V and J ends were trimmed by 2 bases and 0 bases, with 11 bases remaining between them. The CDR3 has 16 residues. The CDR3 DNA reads TGTGCCAGCAGCTTACCGATAGGGGGCTCCTACAATGAGCAGTTCTTC. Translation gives CASSLPIGGSYNEQFF.

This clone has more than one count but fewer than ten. The DNA of the CDR3 is TGTGCCAGCAGCTTCGGTGGGAATACCGGGGAGCTGTTTTTT. Translation: CASSFGGNTGELFF. The rearrangement uses TRBV11-3 and TRBJ2-2, with unresolved D. Germline loops: CDR1 SGHNT, CDR2 YENEEA. V was clipped by 3 bases and J by 5 bases, with 10 bases between them. This CDR3 contains 14 residues.

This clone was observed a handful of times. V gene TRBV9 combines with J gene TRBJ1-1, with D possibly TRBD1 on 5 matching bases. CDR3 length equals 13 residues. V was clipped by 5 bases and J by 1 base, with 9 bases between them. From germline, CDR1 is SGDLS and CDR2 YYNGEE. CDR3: CASSSGTNTEAFF. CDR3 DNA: TGTGCCAGCAGTTCCGGGACGAACACTGAAGCTTTCTTT.